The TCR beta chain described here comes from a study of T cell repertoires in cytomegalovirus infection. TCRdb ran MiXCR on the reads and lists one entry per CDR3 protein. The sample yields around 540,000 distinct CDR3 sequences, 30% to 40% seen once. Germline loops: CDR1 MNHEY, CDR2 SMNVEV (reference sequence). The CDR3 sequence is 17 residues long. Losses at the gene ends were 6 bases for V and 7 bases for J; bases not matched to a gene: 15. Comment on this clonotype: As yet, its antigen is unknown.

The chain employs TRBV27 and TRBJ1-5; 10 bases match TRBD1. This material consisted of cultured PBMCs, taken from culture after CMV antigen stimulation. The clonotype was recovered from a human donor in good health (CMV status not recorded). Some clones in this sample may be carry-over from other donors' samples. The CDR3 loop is CASSPWGGDRGGQPQHF. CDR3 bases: TGTGCCAGCAGCCCTTGGGGGGGGGACAGGGGAGGCCAGCCCCAGCATTTT.